This T cell receptor (beta chain) was recorded in a study of T cells expressing NK-cell markers. Following a re-call of the 5' RACE reads, TCRdb has one entry per CDR3 protein and lacks DNA. Reported are 350,000 to 400,000 distinct CDR3 sequences; the ten largest clones contain about 10%. This CDR3 comprises 16 residues. This receptor was obtained from a woman aged 45-65 years in good health. The sequencing input was blood T cells: a sorted CD56 or NKG2C T cell subset, CD4+ or CD8+ T cells, or bulk PBMC T cells (not recorded which). The genes are TRBV12-3 or TRBV12-4 and TRBJ2-1; there is no DNA to check the TCRdb D call of TRBD2. The CDR3 region is CASRFGLAGGVNEQFF.